The 3 T cell receptor beta chains in this list originate from one sample, sequenced in a study of memory CD4+ T cells and cytomegalovirus serostatus. Single viable CD3+CD4+CD8-CD45RO+ cells were sorted as the memory CD4+ T cells. Method: immunoSEQ multiplex PCR; TCRdb's copy keeps in-frame clones and lacks some. The repertoire holds over 60,000 clones, with 70% to 80% as singletons. Sample: memory CD4+ T cells from blood. These receptors originate from an adult in good health and CMV-seronegative.

V is TRBV6-5 and J is TRBJ1-1, with D uncertain. With 0 bases removed from V and 7 bases from J, the gap between germline ends came to 12 bases. CDR3 length: 14 amino acids. CDR1 MNHEY and CDR2 SVGAGI come from the germline V gene. CDR3 sequence: CASSYSWDGGEAFF. CDR3 bases: TGTGCCAGCAGTTACTCGTGGGATGGAGGTGAAGCTTTCTTT.

This clone was seen more than once but under ten times. J is TRBJ1-5 and V is TRBV1. TRBV1 is deemed a pseudogene. This CDR3 has 11 residues. The CDR3 spells CTSSQGFAQHF. CDR3 DNA sequence: TGCACCAGCAGCCAGGGTTTTGCCCAGCATTTT.

This clone was counted only a few times. The chain recombines TRBV6-6 with TRBJ2-7; the match to TRBD1 covers 7 bases. The ends lost 7 bases at V and 5 bases at J; junction bases unmatched: 5. Per germline, CDR1 MNHNY and CDR2 SVGAGI (reference sequence). CDR3 length: 12 residues. The CDR3 spells CASKTGLNEQYF. In nucleotides, the CDR3 is TGTGCCAGCAAGACAGGGCTCAACGAGCAGTACTTC.